Listed below are T cell receptor beta chains from one sample, sequenced in a study of blood T cells in healthy people across ages. From the 5' RACE reads, TCRdb called clonotypes with MiXCR, one entry per CDR3 protein. This table has 650,000 to 1,000,000 distinct CDR3 sequences, about 34% appearing once. Sequenced sample: blood. The receptors were sampled from a man aged 18 to 30 in good health. Each CDR3 is given with its conserved first and last residue. The D gene is left open where the match is weak. Expanded clones get a size class; other rows say once, few or many, or leave the size out.

>TRBJ2-2|TRBV9|-|few
TGTGCCAGCAGCGCCCGAAACACCGGGGAGCTGTTTTTT
CASSARNTGELFF
>TRBJ2-1|TRBV7-9|TRBD2|-
TGTGCCGTGGGGGAGGGAGGCAATGAGCAGTTCTTC
CAVGEGGNEQFF
>TRBJ2-7|TRBV20-1|TRBD2|-
TGCAGTCCCCGGGGGGGCTCCTACAATGAGCAGTACTTC
CSPRGGSYNEQYF
>TRBJ1-6|TRBV20-1|-|few
TGCAGTGCTAGAGACACGAGCTCCTATAATTCACCCCTCCACTTT
CSARDTSSYNSPLHF
>TRBJ2-7|TRBV12-3/TRBV12-4|-|-
TGTGCCAGCTTCGGAGGAGGGACACTCGATGACGAGCAGTACTTC
CASFGGGTLDDEQYF
>TRBJ2-3|TRBV7-2|TRBD2|-
TGTGCCAGCAGCTCCCAGGGGATAGCGGGAGGGCCCTCGAGCACAGATACGCAGTATTTT
CASSSQGIAGGPSSTDTQYF
>TRBJ1-2|TRBV4-1|-|-
TGCGCCAGCAGCCAAGGGGGCGTGGGGAGGCATGGCTACACCTTC
CASSQGGVGRHGYTF
>TRBJ2-7|TRBV4-1|-|few
TGCGCCAGCAGCCGAGGAACGGGCGGTAACAATGAGCAGTACTTC
CASSRGTGGNNEQYF
>TRBJ1-2|TRBV4-3|-|few
TGCGCCAGCAGCCCCCAAGGACAGTCCTATGGAGGCTACACCTTC
CASSPQGQSYGGYTF
>TRBJ1-2|TRBV9|-|few
TGTGCCAGCGGGGCCGGAAGGGGATTCTCTGGCTACACCTTC
CASGAGRGFSGYTF
>TRBJ2-1|TRBV3-1|TRBD2|-
TGTGCCAGCAGCCAGACCCCAACTAGCGGGGGTTACAATGAGCAGTTCTTC
CASSQTPTSGGYNEQFF
>TRBJ1-3|TRBV7-2|-|-
TGTGCCAGCACCGGAGATGGACGTAGCTCTGGAAACACCATATATTTT
CASTGDGRSSGNTIYF
>TRBJ1-2|TRBV20-1|-|-
TGCAGTGGGATGACAGGAACACACTATGGCTACACCTTC
CSGMTGTHYGYTF
>TRBJ1-2|TRBV5-1|TRBD1|few
TGCGCCAGCAGCTCGGAGGGACAGGGGACCGGCTACACCTTC
CASSSEGQGTGYTF
>TRBJ2-1|TRBV6-2/TRBV6-3|-|-
TGTGCCAGCAGCCCCGCAGGGGCCGGCAATGAGCAGTTCTTC
CASSPAGAGNEQFF
>TRBJ2-3|TRBV7-2|-|many
TGTGCCAGCAGCTTATATCGTCTCCCCACAGATACGCAGTATTTT
CASSLYRLPTDTQYF
>TRBJ2-2|TRBV5-1|-|few
TGCGCCAGCAGCTTGGATACCACCGCGAACACCGGGGAGCTGTTTTTT
CASSLDTTANTGELFF
>TRBJ2-3|TRBV7-3|TRBD1|many
TGTGCCAGCAGCTTAACGGGACAGAGCACAGATACGCAGTATTTT
CASSLTGQSTDTQYF